The TCR beta chain described here comes from a study of OX40 agonist ivuxolimab in advanced cancers. Study in general: Dose-escalation patients had hepatocellular carcinoma, melanoma, renal cell or head and neck cancer. The mean age was roughly 60 years, ranging from about 23 to 85, with about 87% of participants male.

TCRdb's copy holds only in-frame clones and misses some; the assay was immunoSEQ multiplex PCR. The sample includes around 63,000 clones, over 75% of them seen just once. General observations from the study: CD8+ T cells were the subset that, on average, had more expanded clones than CD4+.

This clone was seen only once. Antigen unknown. Germline-derived CDR1 and CDR2 are SGHRS and YFSETQ. Trimming took 2 bases from V and 2 from J; bases not matched to a gene: 4. The CDR3 extends over 15 amino acids. The source material was CD4+ or CD8+ T cells sorted from blood, sampled in a trial of the OX40 agonist ivuxolimab. The TCR sequence derives from an adult with an advanced solid tumor such as melanoma, head and neck, liver or kidney cancer. The chain links TRBV5-1 to TRBJ2-1; 7 bases map to TRBD2. CDR3 amino acids: CASSFIRGAYNEQFF. In nucleotides, the CDR3 is TGCGCCAGCAGCTTTATACGGGGGGCCTACAATGAGCAGTTCTTC.